The table lists the clone carrying this T cell receptor beta chain with a few counts. What it binds is unknown. TCRdb called the reads again in MiXCR, with one record for every CDR3 protein. The sample consists of more than 400,000 distinct CDR3 sequences, more than 25% of them appearing once. The record originates from a study of T cell repertoires in cytomegalovirus infection. Study-level information: CMV infection plus the matching HLA type was flagged by public TCR beta signatures.

Germline lookup yields CDR1 MNHNS and CDR2 SASEGT. CDR3 size: 15 residues. V lost 6 bases and J lost 7, with 22 bases in between. Findings and limits, study-wide: Ex vivo, HLA-C-restricted CMV-specific TCR beta clonotypes prevailed over the rest of the response. Identification of carriers of CMV plus the relevant HLA was achieved through cumulative public TCR beta family frequency.

The source material was PBMCs. The chain carries TRBV6-1 and TRBJ2-7, with D hard to call. The receptor was derived from a human donor in good health (CMV status not recorded). Some clones in this sample may be carry-over from other donors' samples. CDR3 region: CASRRERSRFQEQYV. The CDR3 DNA follows: TGTGCCAGCAGGAGAGAGCGATCTCGGTTTCAGGAGCAGTACGTC.